This TCR beta chain emerged from a study of beta chain features in type 1 diabetes. About the study: Patients and healthy donors were similar in age, gender and cell yields.

TCRB transcripts that were expressed got sequenced, as all of the isolated RNA had been reverse transcribed. Assay: immunoSEQ multiplex PCR; the TCRdb copy retains only in-frame clones and omits some. The repertoire holds approximately 20,000 clones, with approximately 57% as singletons. In the case of this clone: Its cognate antigen is unknown.

Findings and limits, study-wide: cDNA-based reads could over-represent cells with high TCR expression. Moderate yet significant TCRB CDR3 shortening was seen in Type 1 diabetes patients in all four CD4+ subsets.

CDR1 and CDR2 (germline): SGHVS, FNYEAQ. The CDR3 totals 13 residues. Trimming stripped 1 base from V and 4 bases from J, with 7 bases between. V gene TRBV7-6 combines with J gene TRBJ2-5, with D possibly being TRBD1 (5 bases). The receptor's source is a man between 18 and 35 years old with type 1 diabetes. Source material: stem cell memory CD4+ T cells from blood. The DNA of the CDR3 is TGTGCCAGCAGCTTAGTCAGGGCAGAGACCCAGTACTTC. Encoded protein: CASSLVRAETQYF. Filled out from reference TRBV7-6 and TRBJ2-5, the complete variable domain reads GAGVSQSPRYKVTKRGQDVALRCDPISGHVSLYWYRQALGQGPEFLTYFNYEAQQDKSGLPNDRFSAERPEGSISTLTIQRTEQRDSAMYRCASSLVRAETQYFGPGTRLLVL.